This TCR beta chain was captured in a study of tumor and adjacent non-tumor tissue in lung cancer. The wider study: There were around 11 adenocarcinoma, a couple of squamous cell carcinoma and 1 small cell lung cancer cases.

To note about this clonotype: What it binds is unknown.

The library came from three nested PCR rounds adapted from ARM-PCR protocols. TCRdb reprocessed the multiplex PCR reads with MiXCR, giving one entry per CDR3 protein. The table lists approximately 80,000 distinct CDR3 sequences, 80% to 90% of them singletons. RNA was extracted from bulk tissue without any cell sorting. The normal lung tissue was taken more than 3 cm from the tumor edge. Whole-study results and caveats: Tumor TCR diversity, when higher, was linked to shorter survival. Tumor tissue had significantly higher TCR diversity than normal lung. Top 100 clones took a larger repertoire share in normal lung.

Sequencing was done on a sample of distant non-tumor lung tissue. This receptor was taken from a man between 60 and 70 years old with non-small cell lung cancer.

This CDR3 reads CASCMISAKNIQYF. CDR3 coding DNA: TGCGCCAGCTGCATGATTAGTGCCAAAAACATTCAGTACTTC. The V gene is TRBV5-1, the J gene TRBJ2-4; no clear D. Germline V lookup: CDR1 SGHRS, CDR2 YFSETQ. V was cut by 7 bases and J by 1 base, with 12 bases left in between. The CDR3 is made up of 14 amino acids.